Each of the 21 T cell receptor beta chains below was sequenced from the same sample in a study of T cell clones after liver transplantation. The protocol was immunoSEQ multiplex PCR, while the TCRdb copy is restricted to in-frame clones and leaves out a portion. The repertoire holds 99,000 or so clones, with roughly 80% as singletons. The sequenced sample was CD4+ T cells from blood, obtained before liver transplant. These receptors were obtained from a human donor who received a liver transplant.

The table lists this clone with a count of one. CDR3 amino acids: CASSSISETYEQYF. The CDR3 bases are TGTGCCAGCAGCTCTATCTCGGAGACCTACGAGCAGTACTTC. The chain has TRBV5-5 and TRBJ2-7; no clear D gene. The CDR3 sequence is 14 residues long. V lost 3 bases to trimming and J lost 2 bases, with 12 bases between them. CDR1 and CDR2 from the germline V gene are SGHKS and YYEKEE (reference sequence).

The chain carries TRBV19 and TRBJ2-3; maybe TRBD2 (6 bases). The germline V gene has CDR1 LNHDA and CDR2 SQIVND (reference sequence). Trimming removed 3 bases from V and 4 bases from J, with 14 bases in between. The CDR3 loop spans 15 amino acids. CDR3 loop: CASSIGGKMADTQYF. The CDR3 DNA is TGTGCCAGTAGTATTGGGGGGAAGATGGCAGATACGCAGTATTTT.

The rearrangement joins TRBV6-5 to TRBJ1-1; tentatively, D is TRBD1 (5 bases). The V and J ends lost 0 bases and 5 bases respectively, with 16 bases between them. CDR3 length equals 16 residues. The V gene's germline CDR1 is MNHEY and CDR2 SVGAGI. The CDR3 coding sequence is TGTGCCAGCAGTTACTCAGGGGCCACAATAGGAACTGAAGCTTTCTTT. It is translated as CASSYSGATIGTEAFF.

This clone turned up a few times. This sequence joins TRBV28 and TRBJ2-5; TRBD1 matches at 7 bases. CDR1 and CDR2 (germline): MDHEN, SYDVKM. The CDR3 loop spans 12 amino acids. V was pared by 9 bases and J by 5 bases, with 6 bases of the junction left unmatched. The CDR3, as DNA: TGTGCCAGTACGACAGGGACGGAGACCCAGTACTTC. Protein sequence: CASTTGTETQYF.

This clone is a singleton in its sample. The V call is TRBV15, the J call TRBJ1-1; D remains unclear. Germline V gives CDR1 LNHNV, CDR2 YYDKDF (reference sequence). The CDR3 loop spans 14 amino acids. Trimming took off 1 base at V and 1 base at J, with 7 bases between the two ends. CDR3 sequence (DNA): TGTGCCACCAGCAGAGTAGGGCGGAACACTGAAGCTTTCTTT. Amino acid sequence: CATSRVGRNTEAFF.

This clone came up once. The J gene is TRBJ1-5, the V gene TRBV4-3; 8 bases match TRBD1. J gave up 0 bases and V 0 bases, and 7 bases lay outside the gene matches. Germline V gene sequence: CDR1 LGHNA, CDR2 YSLEER. The CDR3 is 18 residues long. CDR3 nucleotides: TGCGCCAGCAGCCAAGATTTAGGGACAGGACATAGCAATCAGCCCCAGCATTTT. It codes for CASSQDLGTGHSNQPQHF.

The V call is TRBV19, the J call TRBJ1-2; no definite D call. CDR1 is LNHDA, CDR2 SQIVND, per germline (reference sequence). With 4 bases removed from V and 1 base from J, the gap between germline ends came to 10 bases. The CDR3 sequence is 14 residues long. CDR3 sequence: CASSSRRFNYGYTF. Written as DNA, the CDR3 is TGTGCCAGTAGTAGCAGACGCTTTAACTATGGCTACACCTTC.

This clone was detected only once. V usage is TRBV30 and J usage is TRBJ1-5; the D is unclear. The CDR3 runs 13 residues. Germline V gene sequence: CDR1 GTSNPN, CDR2 SVGIG (reference sequence). The V and J ends lost 1 base and 4 bases respectively, with 8 bases between them. The CDR3, as DNA: TGTGCCTGGAGTGCACAGAAGAATCAGCCCCAGCATTTT. As protein: CAWSAQKNQPQHF.

The chain recombines TRBV5-1 with TRBJ1-3; no firm D call. Deletions cut 0 bases from V and 4 bases from J, with 8 bases between. The CDR3 consists of 14 residues. Germline-derived CDR1 and CDR2 are SGHRS and YFSETQ. CDR3 coding DNA: TGCGCCAGCAGCTTGGGTCAAAGAGGAAACACCATATATTTT. It encodes CASSLGQRGNTIYF. Filled out from reference TRBV5-1 and TRBJ1-3, the complete variable domain reads KAGVTQTPRYLIKTRGQQVTLSCSPISGHRSVSWYQQTPGQGLQFLFEYFSETQRNKGNFPGRFSGRQFSNSRSEMNVSTLELGDSALYLCASSLGQRGNTIYFGEGSWLTVV.

The chain is built from TRBV7-2 and TRBJ2-7; no clear D. The CDR3 is 14 amino acids. Germline CDR1 SGHTA, CDR2 FQGNSA. V lost 0 bases and J 0 bases, leaving 6 bases between the germline ends. As DNA, the CDR3 is TGTGCCAGCAGCTTAGCTTTGGCCTCCTACGAGCAGTACTTC. This sequence encodes CASSLALASYEQYF. Supplemented by reference TRBV7-2 and TRBJ2-7, the full variable domain reads GAGVSQSPSNKVTEKGKDVELRCDPISGHTALYWYRQSLGQGLEFLIYFQGNSAPDKSGLPSDRFSAERTGGSVSTLTIQRTQQEDSAVYLCASSLALASYEQYFGPGTRLTVT.

In its sample, this clone was seen a few times. This chain connects TRBV27 to TRBJ2-3; D is unclear. This CDR3 has 15 amino acids. Germline V gene lookup returns CDR1 MNHEY and CDR2 SMNVEV (reference sequence). V lost 2 bases and J 1 base, leaving 10 bases between the germline ends. The CDR3 DNA follows: TGTGCCAGCAGTTTAGGTCGGTTGGGCACAGATACGCAGTATTTT. It is translated as CASSLGRLGTDTQYF.

The chain joins TRBV27 to TRBJ1-1; D uncertain. The V end lost 3 bases, the J end lost 2 bases, and 10 bases lay between the germline ends. Germline CDR1 MNHEY, CDR2 SMNVEV (reference sequence). The CDR3 is 14 amino acids. CDR3 loop: CASSFLSGNTEAFF. The CDR3 DNA sequence: TGTGCCAGCAGTTTCCTCAGCGGTAACACTGAAGCTTTCTTT.

This clone was seen once. The chain carries TRBV15 and TRBJ2-7; the D is unclear. Germline V lookup: CDR1 LNHNV, CDR2 YYDKDF (reference sequence). The CDR3 has 14 amino acids. V shed 0 bases and J shed 3 bases, with 9 bases lying between them. The CDR3 region is CATSRDQASYEQYF. The DNA of the CDR3 is TGTGCCACCAGCAGAGATCAGGCGAGCTACGAGCAGTACTTC.

This clone was detected a few times. The chain carries TRBV27 and TRBJ2-5, with D possibly TRBD1 on 5 matching bases. V dropped 1 base and J dropped 5 bases, with 11 bases sitting between them. This CDR3 is built from 14 residues. Germline CDR1 is MNHEY and CDR2 is SMNVEV (reference sequence). The CDR3 sequence is CASSLWPPGETQYF. The CDR3 region has the DNA TGTGCCAGCAGTTTATGGCCCCCAGGGGAGACCCAGTACTTC.

This rearrangement joins TRBV11-2 to TRBJ2-2; 7 bases agree with TRBD1. This CDR3 has 16 amino acids. Germline V gene data show CDR1 as SGHAT and CDR2 as FQNNGV. The V segment lost 5 bases and the J segment 0 bases; nucleotides outside the gene matches: 6. The CDR3 coding sequence is TGTGCCAGCAGCCTTAGGGACAGCACGAACACCGGGGAGCTGTTTTTT. It codes for CASSLRDSTNTGELFF.

The chain employs TRBV18 and TRBJ2-1; 10 bases fit TRBD2. J lost 6 bases, V lost 3 bases, and 14 bases had no gene match. CDR3 length: 18 residues. Germline lookup yields CDR1 KGHSH and CDR2 LQKENI. The chain's CDR3 is CASSPLVVAGGPPNEQFF. In nucleotides, the CDR3 is TGTGCCAGCTCACCCCTGGTGGTAGCGGGGGGACCGCCCAATGAGCAGTTCTTC.

The V gene is TRBV18, the J gene TRBJ1-5, with unresolved D. This CDR3 has 16 residues. Trimming removed 5 bases from V and 3 bases from J, with 17 bases in between. Germline CDR1 is KGHSH and CDR2 is LQKENI. DNA of the CDR3: TGTGCCAGCTCAACGGACGGTGCTGGGAACAATCAGCCCCAGCATTTT. Encoded protein: CASSTDGAGNNQPQHF. Full variable domain (remainder filled in from reference TRBV18 and TRBJ1-5): NAGVMQNPRHLVRRRGQEARLRCSPMKGHSHVYWYRQLPEEGLKFMVYLQKENIIDESGMPKERFSAEFPKEGPSILRIQQVVRGDSAAYFCASSTDGAGNNQPQHFGDGTRLSIL.

This clone was seen once. The gene calls are TRBV11-2 and TRBJ2-7; 7 nucleotides align to TRBD2. The CDR3 extends over 14 amino acids. CDR1 and CDR2 from the germline V gene are SGHAT and FQNNGV. V was clipped by 4 bases and J by 7 bases; unmatched bases: 10. CDR3: CASSSGTTLKEQYF. DNA of the CDR3: TGTGCCAGCAGCTCCGGGACTACCCTAAAGGAGCAGTACTTC.

This clone was observed a few times. The CDR3 loop is CASSTVLGSPLHF. CDR3 sequence (DNA): TGTGCCAGCAGCACGGTCCTGGGATCACCCCTCCACTTT. The chain has TRBV6-1 and TRBJ1-6, with D unresolved. Trimming left V 6 bases short and J 10 bases short, with 13 bases between. This CDR3 is 13 amino acids long. Germline loops: CDR1 MNHNS, CDR2 SASEGT.

The chain carries TRBV18 and TRBJ2-1; a weak D match, TRBD2 (6 bases). V shed 3 bases and J shed 4 bases, with 7 bases lying between them. In germline, CDR1 is KGHSH, CDR2 LQKENI. The CDR3 has 13 residues. The CDR3 sequence is CASSPREYNEQFF. As DNA, the CDR3 is TGTGCCAGCTCACCGCGGGAATACAATGAGCAGTTCTTC.

This chain connects TRBV28 to TRBJ1-4, with TRBD1 matching over 8 bases. V trimming: 2 bases; J trimming: 4 bases; junction bases outside the gene matches: 6. This CDR3 comprises 16 residues. CDR1 and CDR2 from the germline V gene are MDHEN and SYDVKM. CDR3 amino acids: CASSLAGQVVNEKLFF. In DNA form, the CDR3 reads TGTGCCAGCAGTTTAGCGGGACAGGTGGTTAATGAAAAACTGTTTTTT.